This TCR beta chain is drawn from a study of blood T cell repertoires in COVID-19. Study at large: Sites in the United States, Italy and Spain provided acute and convalescent COVID-19 samples.

This CDR3 region has 14 residues. Trimming took 3 bases from V and 0 from J, leaving 7 bases between them. Per germline, CDR1 SGHRS and CDR2 YFSETQ. Recruits, aged roughly 18 to 89 years, lived in 25 or so US areas. Cohort placement rested on clinical history that participants reported themselves. Original processing notes: Reference gene primer amplification gave nucleated cell count estimates. TCRdb keeps only in-frame clones here, not all; method: immunoSEQ multiplex PCR. From that table come the V and J calls and clone size; the DNA was used to work out D and trimming. The profile shows roughly 500,000 clones, 85% to 90% of them singletons.

The TCR comes from a woman between 40 and 50 years old who had recovered from COVID-19. The V gene is TRBV5-1, the J gene TRBJ1-3, with D tentatively TRBD1 (5 bases). Specimen: PBMCs or T cells enriched from blood (not recorded which). The CDR3 DNA reads TGCGCCAGCAGCTCCGGGGGCTCTGGAAACACCATATATTTT. Translation: CASSSGGSGNTIYF.